A selection of T cell receptor beta chains follows, all from one sample in a study of a mutant IDH1 vaccine in newly diagnosed glioma. Using immunoSEQ multiplex PCR, the repertoire was profiled, and TCRdb retains in-frame clones only, with some absent. This table holds roughly 51,000 clones, 84% found once. Antigen specificity for these receptors is unknown. The source was PBMCs, collected from a glioma patient whose treatment included an IDH1 peptide vaccine. The receptors originated from a woman in her twenties or thirties with glioma. Some clones in this sample may be carry-over from other donors' samples. CDR3s include the opening cysteine and the closing phenylalanine or tryptophan. A D gene is named only where the DNA matches it firmly. Expanded clones are given a class, and other clones once, few, many or no size at all.

DNA	CDR3	size	V	D	J
TGCGCCAGCACGGAGGGGTCCACCTACGAGCAGTACTTC	CASTEGSTYEQYF	-	TRBV5-1	-	TRBJ2-7
TGCAGCGTTGACACGACGGGGCCGAGCGAGCAGTACTTC	CSVDTTGPSEQYF	-	TRBV29-1	-	TRBJ2-7
TGCGCCCAGCCCGTCCATGGGGACAGGGGGCCCAGGGGGGCCAACGTCCTGACTTTC	CAQPVHGDRGPRGANVLTF	once	TRBV5-1	TRBD1	TRBJ2-6
TGTGCCAGCAGCTTGAGGTCGGGATTCGGAGAGACCCAGTACTTC	CASSLRSGFGETQYF	-	TRBV5-5	-	TRBJ2-5
TGTGCCAGCAGTGGACTTCGGGGCGGGGCGGAGGATGAAAAACTGTTTTTT	CASSGLRGGAEDEKLFF	-	TRBV6-1	-	TRBJ1-4
TGTGCCACCAGCAGAGATGCTTCCCTGGGGAGGTATGGCTACACCTTC	CATSRDASLGRYGYTF	-	TRBV15	-	TRBJ1-2
TGTGCCAGCAGCTTGACTCAGGGCTCGGGTCAGCCCCAGCATTTT	CASSLTQGSGQPQHF	-	TRBV5-5	-	TRBJ1-5
TGTGCCAGCAGCCTTATACTGAACAGGGGATCTAACTATGGCTACACCTTC	CASSLILNRGSNYGYTF	-	TRBV7-9	TRBD1	TRBJ1-2
TGTGCCAGCAGCCCCCGGACAGGGCGCTTAAACGAGCAGTACTTC	CASSPRTGRLNEQYF	-	TRBV7-2	TRBD1	TRBJ2-7
TGTGCCAGCACTCTCCGAACGTGCGCTGAAGCTTTCTTT	CASTLRTCAEAFF	-	TRBV6-4	-	TRBJ1-1